What follows is one T cell receptor beta chain and its context. Its antigen is unknown. These data originate in a study of CD8 T cells in ankylosing spondylitis. TCRdb fed the 5' RACE reads into MiXCR, producing one record per CDR3 protein. The table records under 200,000 distinct CDR3 sequences, 10% to 15% of them present only once. Study outcomes and limitations: Disease-linked clones were CD8+ and relatively rare in peripheral blood. A motif in TCR beta, a set of under ten highly homologous variants, appeared characteristic of ankylosing spondylitis blood. Both synovial fluid and blood in reactive arthritis had previously been reported to carry some motif variants.

The sequencing sample was made of blood, either unsorted or a sorted T cell fraction (not recorded which). This TCR came from a female donor with ankylosing spondylitis or in good health (not recorded which).

In DNA, the CDR3 is TGTGCCAGCGGAAGATACGCCGGGACTGAAGCTTTCTTT. Amino acids: CASGRYAGTEAFF. V usage is TRBV7-2 and J usage is TRBJ1-1, with unresolved D. The germline V gene encodes CDR1 SGHTA and CDR2 FQGNSA. V was trimmed by 8 bases and J by 5 bases, leaving 15 bases between them. The CDR3 covers 13 residues.